Following are 9 T cell receptor beta chains from one sample sequenced in a study of blood T cell repertoires in COVID-19. Measured with immunoSEQ multiplex PCR; TCRdb has only the in-frame clones, and not every one. This sample yields about 300,000 clones, of which around 90% are seen a single time; about 6% belongs to the top ten. Source material: peripheral blood. The receptors shown here come from a woman aged 50 to 60 with COVID-19, enrolled during active disease.

This clone was counted a few times. The genes are TRBV5-6 and TRBJ1-2; 8 nucleotides align to TRBD1. Losses at the gene ends were 0 bases for V and 4 bases for J; bases not matched to a gene: 11. CDR1 and CDR2 from the germline V gene are SGHDT and YYEEEE. The CDR3 is made up of 17 amino acids. CDR3 bases: TGTGCCAGCAGCTTGGTTGCTCTCGGACAGGGCGGCTATGGCTACACCTTC. It yields the protein CASSLVALGQGGYGYTF.

In its sample, this clone was seen once. The J gene is TRBJ2-7, the V gene TRBV5-1; 11 nucleotides match TRBD2. V lost 0 bases, J lost 1 base, and 3 bases stayed unmatched. The CDR3 spans 16 residues. Germline CDR1 SGHRS, CDR2 YFSETQ. The chain's CDR3 is CASSLVSGRVSYEQYF. The DNA for the CDR3 is TGCGCCAGCAGCTTGGTTAGCGGGAGGGTGTCCTACGAGCAGTACTTC.

The chain couples TRBV7-9 to TRBJ1-2; D not resolved. The CDR3 has 13 amino acids. Germline values: CDR1 SEHNR, CDR2 FQNEAQ (reference sequence). Trimming left V 1 base short and J 6 bases short, with 9 bases between. CDR3 amino acids: CASSLDRTDGYTF. The CDR3 nucleotides read TGTGCCAGCAGCTTAGACAGAACGGATGGCTACACCTTC.

The chain employs TRBV24-1 and TRBJ1-2; unclear D gene. Germline assignment: CDR1 KGHDR and CDR2 SFDVKD. With 3 bases removed from V and 2 bases from J, the gap between germline ends came to 12 bases. The CDR3 consists of 15 residues. The CDR3 reads CATSDPRTGNYGYTF. As DNA, the CDR3 is TGTGCCACCAGTGATCCTCGGACGGGGAACTATGGCTACACCTTC.

The sample holds one count of this clone. The CDR3 is CASSLGEWEGTDTQYF. The DNA for the CDR3 is TGCGCCAGCAGCTTGGGAGAGTGGGAGGGCACAGATACGCAGTATTTT. V gene TRBV5-1 combines with J gene TRBJ2-3; D perhaps matches TRBD2 (6 bases). This CDR3 contains 16 residues. V lost 0 bases and J lost 1, with 12 bases in between. In germline, CDR1 is SGHRS, CDR2 YFSETQ.

This chain connects TRBV6-2 or TRBV6-3 to TRBJ2-7; D is unclear. The V end was cut by 5 bases, the J end by 7 bases, with 9 bases between. From germline, CDR1 is MNHEY and CDR2 SVGEGT. The CDR3 spans 11 residues. The CDR3 loop is CASSRLREQYF. The CDR3 DNA sequence: TGTGCCAGCAGTCGCCTCAGGGAGCAGTACTTC.

This clone was observed once. The chain combines TRBV5-1 with TRBJ1-1, with D tentatively TRBD1 (5 bases). The CDR3 consists of 14 residues. Deletions cut 1 base from V and 0 bases from J, with 7 bases between. The germline CDR1 and CDR2 sequences are SGHRS and YFSETQ. The CDR3 spells CASSLRQLNTEAFF. The DNA for the CDR3 is TGCGCCAGCAGCTTGCGACAGCTGAACACTGAAGCTTTCTTT.

The chain recombines TRBV29-1 with TRBJ1-5, with TRBD1 as a possible D gene (5 bases). The CDR3 loop spans 13 amino acids. Germline CDR1 and CDR2: SQVTM and ANQGSEA. The ends were cut back, 4 bases at V and 3 bases at J, with 10 bases in the middle. CDR3 DNA sequence: TGCAGCGTTGCTGACAGCTACAATCAGCCCCAGCATTTT. Protein sequence: CSVADSYNQPQHF. The variable domain in full, completed from reference TRBV29-1 and TRBJ1-5, reads SAVISQKPSRDICQRGTSLTIQCQVDSQVTMMFWYRQQPGQSLTLIATANQGSEATYESGFVIDKFPISRPNLTFSTLTVSNMSPEDSSIYLCSVADSYNQPQHFGDGTRLSIL.

This chain links TRBV4-1 with TRBJ1-4, with 7 bases fitting TRBD1. The ends lost 0 bases at V and 0 bases at J; junction bases unmatched: 13. The CDR3 loop spans 20 amino acids. Germline V gene data show CDR1 as MGHRA and CDR2 as YSYEKL. In nucleotides, the CDR3 is TGCGCCAGCAGCCAAGAAGGGGGCGGCCGAGCGGGCACAACTAATGAAAAACTGTTTTTT. As protein: CASSQEGGGRAGTTNEKLFF.